This T cell receptor (beta chain) was sequenced for a study of Graves' ophthalmopathy and Graves' hyperthyroidism. General study findings and limits: Ophthalmopathy was separated from stable hyperthyroidism by a 13-signature model with 85% to 90% sensitivity and about 79% specificity.

The CDR3 is made up of 11 amino acids. Germline CDR1 and CDR2: SNHLY and FYNNEI. Stable hyperthyroid donors showed no ophthalmopathy during 18 months follow-up. From RNA, the CDR3 regions of TCR beta chains were amplified and sequenced. First-round RT-PCR relied on HTBI primers, and a second-round multiplex PCR came next. TCRdb redid the calling of the multiplex PCR reads with MiXCR, one entry per CDR3 protein. This sample has about 390,000 distinct CDR3 sequences, with 15% to 20% found just once. This clonotype was counted at least ten times. Its antigen is as yet unknown. At one end, the junction sequence differs from germline, possibly due to a read error.

The J gene is TRBJ2-4, the V gene TRBV2; D is possibly TRBD2 (5 bases). Sequenced sample: peripheral blood. This receptor was obtained from an adult woman with stable Graves' hyperthyroidism. The DNA for the CDR3 is TGTGCCAGCAGTGAAGAGACTATAGGGTTCTTC. It is translated as CASSEETIGFF.